The T cell receptor (beta chain) under discussion was sequenced for a study of T-cell memory formation after mild COVID-19. About the study: Clusters were largely donor specific.

Germline values: CDR1 SEHNR, CDR2 FQNEAQ (reference sequence). This CDR3 spans 15 amino acids. The V segment lost 2 bases and the J segment 4 bases; nucleotides outside the gene matches: 7. Each CDR3 protein gets one entry after TCRdb re-called the 5' RACE reads with MiXCR. This table holds roughly 280,000 distinct CDR3 sequences, over 7% found once. V usage is TRBV7-9 and J usage is TRBJ1-1; 7 positions match TRBD1. The receptor was isolated from a young man who had mild COVID-19 (a few samples of this study predate the infection). Cell type and time point are not known. Sequences were obtained from PBMCs or a T cell subset sorted from them (not recorded which). CDR3 coding DNA: TGTGCCAGCAGCTTACGTCAGGGGGGGAGCACTGAAGCTTTCTTT. Protein: CASSLRQGGSTEAFF.